This TCR beta chain was profiled in a study of cytomegalovirus exposure and HLA in healthy donors. Unmatched junction bases numbered 17, after V lost 6 bases and J lost 0 bases. CDR1 is MNHEY, CDR2 SMNVEV, per germline (reference sequence). This CDR3 spans 18 amino acids. The repertoire was sequenced with immunoSEQ multiplex PCR; TCRdb's copy has only in-frame clones and lacks some. Of approximately 160,000 clones listed, 84% are singletons. The source material was PBMCs. The chain couples TRBV27 to TRBJ2-7; 7 bases match TRBD2. The sequence was obtained from a young man in good health and CMV-seropositive. The chain's CDR3 is CASSPISWGEGTSYEQYF. The DNA of the CDR3 is TGTGCCAGCAGCCCTATATCGTGGGGGGAGGGAACCTCCTACGAGCAGTACTTC.